The present entry profiles one T cell receptor beta chain with its context. For the second PCR, which ran for roughly 7 to 11 cycles, a sample-barcoded 5' primer and a J-beta primer mix were used. A 12-random-nucleotide template-switch adaptor tagged each cDNA molecule. TCRdb re-derived calls from the 5' RACE reads in MiXCR, one entry per CDR3 protein. This sample has around 2 million distinct CDR3 sequences, with about 39% found just once. The authors extracted at least 6 micrograms of total RNA per sample. The sample comes from a study of blood T cells in healthy people across ages. Across the study: With template switching, about one barcoded beta molecule was captured per two T cells.

Between the trimmed V and J ends, which lost 0 bases and 6 bases, there was a span of 7 bases. Germline-derived CDR1 and CDR2 are SGDLS and YYNGEE. The CDR3 is 13 amino acids. The sequencing sample was made of blood. This TCR came from a human donor in good health. The chain joins TRBV9 to TRBJ2-1; D is uncertain. The CDR3 DNA follows: TGTGCCAGCAGCGTAGACTACCCCAATGAGCAGTTCTTC. Translating gives CASSVDYPNEQFF.